These 13 T cell receptor beta chains came from one sample sequenced in a study of blood T cell repertoires in COVID-19 (TCRdb year 2020). Libraries were made using the immunoSEQ multiplex PCR assay. In its TCRdb copy, this immuneACCESS table keeps in-frame sequences only and misses some clones. Where compared with another copy, unresolved V genes explain less than half of these, and the others have no known cause. The sample profile shows roughly 85,000 clones; 80% to 90% of them were found once. The ten biggest clones cover 25% to 30% of the sample. Sequenced material: peripheral blood. Receptors originate from a man aged 45-60 years with active or convalescent COVID-19.

The gene calls are TRBV10-2 and TRBJ2-1; TRBD2 aligns across 14 bases. The trim removed 1 base at V and 3 bases at J, leaving 2 bases unmatched. CDR1 and CDR2 from the germline V gene are WSHSY and SAAADI. The CDR3 runs 17 residues. The CDR3 region has the DNA TGCGCCAGCAGTGAGTGGACTAGCGGGAGGCACTACAATGAGCAGTTCTTC. Amino acids: CASSEWTSGRHYNEQFF.

This clone was seen only once. The gene calls are TRBV6-6 and TRBJ2-7; TRBD1 matches at 7 bases. This CDR3 spans 15 amino acids. Germline trimming cut 0 bases from V and 3 bases from J; bases unmatched to any gene: 5. Germline values: CDR1 MNHNY, CDR2 SVGAGI (reference sequence). The CDR3 coding sequence is TGTGCCAGCAGTTACTCGACGGGACAGAGCTACGAGCAGTACTTC. Its protein product is CASSYSTGQSYEQYF.

V usage is TRBV9 and J usage is TRBJ1-1; 9 positions match TRBD1. J lost 10 bases, V lost 2 bases, and 9 bases had no gene match. The CDR3 covers 14 residues. In germline, CDR1 is SGDLS, CDR2 YYNGEE. CDR3 DNA sequence: TGTGCCAGCAGCGTGGGGGACAGGGCGATCGGAGCTTTCTTT. Residues: CASSVGDRAIGAFF.

V is TRBV6-1 and J is TRBJ2-3; 10 nucleotides line up with TRBD2. From germline, CDR1 is MNHNS and CDR2 SASEGT. This CDR3 is built from 16 residues. The trim removed 3 bases at V and 0 bases at J, leaving 3 bases unmatched. The CDR3 here is CASSDIAGGSTDTQYF. Written as DNA, the CDR3 is TGTGCCAGCAGTGATATAGCGGGAGGCAGCACAGATACGCAGTATTTT.

V is TRBV19 and J is TRBJ2-2; 7 bases line up with TRBD1. The CDR3 loop spans 14 amino acids. Germline CDR1 is LNHDA and CDR2 is SQIVND (reference sequence). Trimming cost V 6 bases and J 2 bases; bases outside gene matches: 3. The CDR3 protein is CASSGTANTGELFF. CDR3 DNA sequence: TGTGCCAGTAGCGGGACAGCTAACACCGGGGAGCTGTTTTTT.

This clone was seen a handful of times. The chain is built from TRBV19 and TRBJ1-4; 8 bases match TRBD1. J gave up 8 bases and V 3 bases, and 8 bases lay outside the gene matches. CDR1 and CDR2 from the germline V gene are LNHDA and SQIVND (reference sequence). The CDR3 spans 15 residues. The DNA of the CDR3 is TGTGCCAGTAGTATGGGGGGGACAGGTAACGAAAAACTGTTTTTT. It yields the protein CASSMGGTGNEKLFF.

A few counts support this clone. V is TRBV7-2 and J is TRBJ2-3; no clear D. CDR1 SGHTA and CDR2 FQGNSA come from the germline V gene. This CDR3 spans 13 amino acids. V lost 4 bases and J 3 bases, leaving 8 bases between the germline ends. For the CDR3, the DNA is TGTGCCAGCAGCTCCAGACTTACAGATACGCAGTATTTT. This codes for CASSSRLTDTQYF. The full variable domain, in which reference TRBV7-2 and TRBJ2-3 provide the parts outside the CDR3, is GAGVSQSPSNKVTEKGKDVELRCDPISGHTALYWYRQSLGQGLEFLIYFQGNSAPDKSGLPSDRFSAERTGGSVSTLTIQRTQQEDSAVYLCASSSRLTDTQYFGPGTRLTVL.

The rearrangement joins TRBV28 to TRBJ1-2; D unresolved. This CDR3 region has 11 residues. Trimming left V 4 bases short and J 6 bases short, with 6 bases between. Germline V gene lookup returns CDR1 MDHEN and CDR2 SYDVKM. CDR3 sequence (DNA): TGTGCCAGCAGTTGGGCTAATGGCTACACCTTC. This codes for CASSWANGYTF.

The genes are TRBV19 and TRBJ2-7, with 10 nucleotides matching TRBD1. V dropped 6 bases and J dropped 5; count of bases not matched to a gene: 4. Per germline, CDR1 LNHDA and CDR2 SQIVND (reference sequence). The CDR3 is 13 amino acids. The CDR3 coding sequence is TGTGCCAGTAGCGGACAGGGGGGCCACGAGCAGTACTTC. Translation: CASSGQGGHEQYF. Supplemented by reference TRBV19 and TRBJ2-7, the full variable domain reads DGGITQSPKYLFRKEGQNVTLSCEQNLNHDAMYWYRQDPGQGLRLIYYSQIVNDFQKGDIAEGYSVSREKKESFPLTVTSAQKNPTAFYLCASSGQGGHEQYFGPGTRLTVT.

The chain links TRBV24-1 to TRBJ1-2; D is possibly TRBD1 (6 bases). V lost 5 bases and J 6 bases, leaving 12 bases between the germline ends. CDR3 length equals 13 residues. Germline V gene data show CDR1 as KGHDR and CDR2 as SFDVKD. The CDR3 reads CATSGAGANGYTF. CDR3 nucleotides: TGTGCCACCAGTGGGGCGGGGGCGAATGGCTACACCTTC.

The chain links TRBV12-3 or TRBV12-4 to TRBJ1-3; D gene unclear. V lost 3 bases and J 14 bases, leaving 8 bases between the germline ends. CDR3 length: 10 residues. CDR3 coding DNA: TGTGCCAGCAGTTTTTCCGTCCTATATTTT. It yields the protein CASSFSVLYF.

This clone was seen only once. V usage is TRBV2 and J usage is TRBJ1-2; the match to TRBD1 covers 9 bases. Germline V gene sequence: CDR1 SNHLY, CDR2 FYNNEI. The CDR3 is made up of 14 amino acids. The V and J ends lost 6 bases and 2 bases, in that order; junction bases with no gene match: 4. The CDR3 coding sequence is TGTGCCAGCAGACAGGGGGCGGGAAACTATGGCTACACCTTC. As protein: CASRQGAGNYGYTF.

This chain uses TRBV7-9 with TRBJ2-7, with TRBD2 matching over 9 bases. Germline CDR1 is SEHNR and CDR2 is FQNEAQ (reference sequence). V was pared by 1 base and J by 3 bases, with 10 bases of the junction left unmatched. The CDR3 is made up of 17 amino acids. The CDR3: CASSLESGRRRGYEQYF. For the CDR3, the DNA is TGTGCCAGCAGCTTAGAGAGCGGGAGGCGGAGGGGCTACGAGCAGTACTTC.